This note documents a single T cell receptor beta chain sequence. Its antigen is not known. This entry belongs to a study of T cell responses to AZD1222 COVID-19 vaccine. Findings and caveats of the study: Only after the peak T cell response were repertoires sampled. Epitopes outside B.1.351 and B.1.1.7 mutated regions reportedly drew nearly half of spike TCRs.

Clones were sequenced by immunoSEQ multiplex PCR, and TCRdb holds only the in-frame ones, with some missing. Of 110,000 to 150,000 clones listed, over 90% are singletons. Germline values: CDR1 SGDLS, CDR2 YYNGEE. The CDR3 sequence is 15 residues long. The V and J ends lost 4 bases and 4 bases, in that order; junction bases with no gene match: 6. Sequencing was performed on peripheral blood, taken on day 0 of AZD1222 vaccination. This sequence joins TRBV9 and TRBJ1-1, with 11 bases matching TRBD1. This clonotype was obtained from an adult in good health. The CDR3 DNA reads as TGTGCCAGCAGCCCCTCCGGGACAGGGGGCACTGAAGCTTTCTTT. The encoded protein is CASSPSGTGGTEAFF.